The 4 T cell receptor beta chains presented below share a single source sample, sequenced in a study of early T cells in non-severe SARS-CoV-2 infection. TCRdb passed the 5' RACE reads through MiXCR, listing each CDR3 protein once. Among about 21,000 distinct CDR3 sequences listed, less than 7.5% were seen once. The sample was whole blood, taken at baseline. The receptors were gathered from an adult who was a healthcare worker with PCR-confirmed SARS-CoV-2 infection or an uninfected control (not recorded which).

V gene TRBV11-3 combines with J gene TRBJ1-1, with D uncertain. Per germline, CDR1 SGHNT and CDR2 YENEEA. The length of the CDR3 is 13 residues. The V end lost 0 bases, the J end lost 5 bases, and 7 bases lay between the germline ends. The CDR3 nucleotides read TGTGCCAGCAGCTTAGATGAGAGAACTGAAGCTTTCTTT. It is translated as CASSLDERTEAFF.

This clonotype was seen ten or more times. V and J are TRBV6-2 or TRBV6-3 and TRBJ2-7; D not resolved. The CDR3 runs to 16 residues. Germline CDR1 reads MNHEY; CDR2 reads SVGEGT. Deletions cut 0 bases from V and 2 bases from J, with 14 bases between. CDR3 sequence: CASSYSNWGLPYEQYF. As DNA, the CDR3 is TGTGCCAGCAGTTACTCGAATTGGGGTCTACCCTACGAGCAGTACTTC.

This clonotype was seen at least ten times. The chain has TRBV7-3 and TRBJ2-3, with D perhaps TRBD2 (6 bases). The V gene lost 0 bases and the J gene lost 4 bases, with 11 bases spanning the gap. This CDR3 region has 15 residues. The germline gives CDR1 SGHTA, CDR2 FQGTGA. The CDR3 bases are TGTGCCAGCAGCTTAACCGGGGGTCCCGCAGATACGCAGTATTTT. Protein sequence: CASSLTGGPADTQYF.

This clonotype has only a few counts. The chain carries TRBV7-2 and TRBJ2-3; tentative D call: TRBD2 (5 bases). The CDR3 extends over 14 amino acids. Germline V CDR1 and CDR2: SGHTA, FQGNSA. Trimming stripped 0 bases from V and 5 bases from J, with 9 bases between. CDR3 DNA sequence: TGTGCCAGCAGCTTAGCAACTAGGTTAGATACGCAGTATTTT. Protein: CASSLATRLDTQYF.